This T cell receptor (beta chain) derives from a study of T cell changes during pregnancy in multiple sclerosis. In its sample, this clone was seen a few times. This table comes from immunoSEQ multiplex PCR, and its TCRdb copy is limited to in-frame clones, with some not included. Found here are about 59,000 clones, around 90% of them singletons; the top ten hold less than 3.5%. The source was peripheral blood, collected in the third trimester of pregnancy. This receptor was taken from a female donor in good health, enrolled as a control in a pregnancy study.

CDR3 loop: CASSRDTSNQPQHF. CDR3 DNA: TGTGCCAGTTCCCGGGACACTAGCAATCAGCCCCAGCATTTT. This chain connects TRBV2 to TRBJ1-5, with a weak D call TRBD1 (6 bases). The CDR3 has 14 amino acids. Trimming shortened V by 9 bases and J by 0 bases, and 12 bases separated the two germline ends. Germline CDR1 and CDR2: SNHLY and FYNNEI.